The 26 T cell receptor beta chains in this list originate from one sample, sequenced in a study of CD8+CD57+ T cells in acquired aplastic anemia. TCR beta VDJ and CDR3 profiles were obtained from a genomic DNA template. TCRdb processed the reads anew with MiXCR; each CDR3 protein has one entry. The sample has approximately 250,000 distinct CDR3 sequences; around 82% are singletons. Sequencing was done on patients that had shown CD8+CD57+ cell expansion by flow cytometry. Sequencing input: sorted CD4+, CD8+, or CD8+CD57+ T cells (not recorded which) from PBMCs. These receptors originate from a human donor with aplastic anemia.

A remark on this clonotype: One junction end disagrees with the germline gene, perhaps due to a read error. This rearrangement joins TRBV7-2 to TRBJ2-3; D is perhaps TRBD2 (6 bases). Germline assignment: CDR1 SGHTA and CDR2 FQGNSA. The CDR3 is 14 amino acids. The DNA of the CDR3 is TGTGCCAGCAGCTTAGCGGGAGGAAGGGGTGAAAAACTGTTT. This gives the protein CASSLAGGRGEKLF.

This clonotype was picked up one time. The chain combines TRBV27 with TRBJ2-7, with 10 nucleotides matching TRBD1. The CDR3 runs 15 residues. V shed 3 bases and J 2 bases; nucleotides not matched to a gene: 4. Germline CDR1 reads MNHEY; CDR2 reads SMNVEV (reference sequence). This CDR3 is CASSLGQGFPYEQYF. In DNA form, the CDR3 reads TGTGCCAGCAGTTTGGGACAGGGGTTTCCCTACGAGCAGTACTTC.

This clonotype was seen more than once but under ten times. One junction end does not reproduce the germline sequence, and a read error may be involved. This sequence joins TRBV7-9 and TRBJ2-3, with D perhaps assigned TRBD1 or TRBD2 (6 bases each). Germline CDR1 SEHNR, CDR2 FQNEAQ (reference sequence). The CDR3 runs to 14 residues. CDR3 nucleotide sequence: TGTGCCAGCAGCTTAGCCGGCGGGACAAAAGAGACCCAGTTT. Its translation is CASSLAGGTKETQF.

This chain connects TRBV11-2 to TRBJ2-3; TRBD2 might be the D (6 bases). In germline, CDR1 is SGHAT, CDR2 FQNNGV. This CDR3 spans 12 amino acids. V lost 5 bases and J 9 bases, leaving 12 bases between the germline ends. For the CDR3, the DNA is TGTGCCAGCAGCGGGGGGTCAGGGACGCAGTATTTT. Encoded protein: CASSGGSGTQYF.

Turning to this clonotype: This likely comes from a read error, as the CDR3 has no conserved phenylalanine or tryptophan at its end. The chain recombines TRBV7-2 with TRBJ1-1, with D perhaps TRBD1 (6 bases). This CDR3 contains 13 residues. Germline V gene lookup returns CDR1 SGHTA and CDR2 FQGNSA. The V end was cut by 1 base, the J end by 6 bases, with 9 bases between. This CDR3 reads CASSLEGEAEAFL. CDR3 nucleotide sequence: TGTGCCAGCAGCTTAGAGGGGGAAGCTGAAGCTTTCTTA.

As for this clonotype: One end of the junction fails to match germline, which may point to a read error. J is TRBJ2-5 and V is TRBV2, with a tentative D call TRBD2 (5 bases). Germline V gene sequence: CDR1 SNHLY, CDR2 FYNNEI. The CDR3 sequence is 13 residues long. The CDR3 DNA sequence: TGTGCCAGCGGCTTCGGGATCCAAGAGACCCAGTATTTC. Translation gives CASGFGIQETQYF. The full variable domain, rest sourced from reference TRBV2 and TRBJ2-5, is EPEVTQTPSHQVTQMGQEVILRCVPISNHLYFYWYRQILGQKVEFLVSFYNNEISEKSEIFDDQFSVERPDGSNFTLKIRSTKLEDSAMYFCASGFGIQETQYFGPGTRLLVL.

J is TRBJ2-2 and V is TRBV20-1, with D possibly matching TRBD2 (6 bases). CDR1 and CDR2 (germline): DFQATT, SNEGSKA (reference sequence). Between the trimmed V and J ends, which lost 2 bases and 6 bases, there was a span of 19 bases. The CDR3 is 16 amino acids. This chain's CDR3 is CSARRTGTLGPGELFF. DNA for the CDR3: TGCAGTGCTAGAAGAACCGGGACTCTCGGGCCCGGGGAGCTGTTTTTT.

The chain couples TRBV20-1 to TRBJ2-3, with D uncertain. V lost 5 bases and J 1 base, leaving 19 bases between the germline ends. This CDR3 spans 16 amino acids. From germline, CDR1 is DFQATT and CDR2 SNEGSKA (reference sequence). The DNA of the CDR3 is TGCAGTGCTTCGCTGGGCTTGCGATACGGCACAGATACGCAGTATTTT. Its protein is CSASLGLRYGTDTQYF.

V usage is TRBV10-3 and J usage is TRBJ2-6; 7 bases match TRBD2. The germline CDR1 and CDR2 sequences are ENHRY and SYGVKD. The CDR3 has 18 amino acids. The junction had 8 bases not matched to a gene; V was cut back by 3 bases and J by 0 bases. The CDR3 sequence is CAISDYGGGVSGANVLTF. The CDR3 DNA follows: TGTGCCATCAGTGATTATGGGGGGGGAGTCTCTGGGGCCAACGTCCTGACTTTC.

A word on this clonotype: A read error may explain this, as a much larger clone is one base away. This chain connects TRBV9 to TRBJ2-3, with 11 nucleotides matching TRBD2. This CDR3 region has 15 residues. Germline V lookup: CDR1 SGDLS, CDR2 YYNGEE. CDR3 nucleotide sequence: TGTGCCAGCACCGTAGGGACTAGCGGAATAGATACGCAGTATTTT. Its protein product is CASTVGTSGIDTQYF.

Note on this clonotype: One end of the junction varies from germline; a read error may be responsible. The chain is built from TRBV7-8 and TRBJ2-3; D possibly corresponds to TRBD2 (6 bases). The CDR3 extends over 13 amino acids. Germline V CDR1 and CDR2: SGHVS, FQNEAQ. CDR3 DNA: TGTGCCAGCAGCGAAGCGGGCACAGCCGAGCCGCATTTT. Translated, it gives CASSEAGTAEPHF. The full variable domain, with the rest looked up from reference TRBV7-8 and TRBJ2-3, is GAGVSQSPRYKVAKRGQDVALRCDPISGHVSLFWYQQALGQGPEFLTYFQNEAQLDKSGLPSDRFFAERPEGSVSTLKIQRTQQEDSAVYLCASSEAGTAEPHFGPGTRLTVL.

This clonotype has only one observation. The chain combines TRBV5-4 with TRBJ2-1; D uncertain. V was cut by 2 bases and J by 10 bases, with 13 bases left in between. The CDR3 spans 13 residues. Germline assignment: CDR1 SGHNT and CDR2 YYREEE (reference sequence). Here the CDR3 DNA reads TGTGCCAGCAGCTTTAGTAGTGCTGAAGAGCAGTTCTTC. Protein: CASSFSSAEEQFF.

The chain is built from TRBV7-3 and TRBJ2-1, with 7 bases identical to TRBD1. The CDR3 runs to 16 residues. In germline, CDR1 is SGHTA, CDR2 FQGTGA. Germline trimming cut 2 bases from V and 13 bases from J; bases unmatched to any gene: 17. CDR3 coding DNA: TGTGCCAGCAGCTTAGATACCCAGCAGGGGGAACGGGGACAGTTCTTC. It is translated as CASSLDTQQGERGQFF.

With respect to this clonotype: The final CDR3 position lacks the conserved phenylalanine or tryptophan, pointing to a likely read error. The DNA is left out, because the CDR3 cannot be placed on it with certainty; the CDR3 is given as TCRdb lists it. This chain uses TRBV2 with TRBJ2-7; TRBD1, the table's D call, was not compared with the DNA. Germline V gene sequence: CDR1 SNHLY, CDR2 FYNNEI. The CDR3 length equals 16 residues, ends included. The CDR3 reads CASSDGGIHEQFFGSG.

This clonotype was recorded once. The V and J genes are TRBV2 and TRBJ2-3, with 7 bases identical to TRBD1. There are 14 residues in the CDR3. The germline CDR1 and CDR2 sequences are SNHLY and FYNNEI. V lost 3 bases, J lost 3 bases, and 3 bases stayed unmatched. CDR3 amino acids: CASSDDRATDTQYF. The CDR3 nucleotides read TGTGCCAGCAGTGACGACAGGGCGACAGATACGCAGTATTTT.

This clonotype was found a few times. The gene calls are TRBV7-2 and TRBJ2-3; 8 bases agree with TRBD2. V lost 3 bases and J lost 11; bases outside the gene matches: 4. The CDR3 is 12 residues long. The germline V gene encodes CDR1 SGHTA and CDR2 FQGNSA. The CDR3 DNA reads as TGTGCCAGCAGCTTTAGCGGGGATGAGCAGTATTTT. Protein sequence: CASSFSGDEQYF.

This rearrangement joins TRBV2 to TRBJ2-5; 7 nucleotides match TRBD1. The J call is in doubt because the DNA end fits TRBJ2-7 better. The CDR3 consists of 16 residues. Germline assignment: CDR1 SNHLY and CDR2 FYNNEI. CDR3 loop: CASSAYQQGVSYEQYF. The CDR3 nucleotides read TGTGCCAGCAGTGCTTACCAGCAGGGGGTTTCCTACGAGCAGTACTTC.

In the case of this clonotype: Without the conserved terminal phenylalanine or tryptophan, this CDR3 likely stems from a read error. Because the CDR3's place on the DNA is in doubt, the DNA is left out and the CDR3 is given as listed by TCRdb. J is TRBJ2-3 and V is TRBV7-9; the table assigns TRBD2, which was not confirmed against the DNA. Per the germline V gene, CDR1 is SEHNR and CDR2 is FQNEAQ (reference sequence). 12 amino acids form the CDR3, both terminal residues included. The CDR3 sequence is CASSFGSSGGYL.

This clonotype came up a few times. The rearrangement uses TRBV7-2 and TRBJ1-6, with D unclear. V gave up 1 base and J gave up 16 bases, with 23 bases separating them. The CDR3 is 16 amino acids. The germline V gene encodes CDR1 SGHTA and CDR2 FQGNSA. The CDR3 reads CASSLGAGVTDTQLHF. DNA of the CDR3: TGTGCCAGCAGCTTAGGTGCGGGCGTCACAGATACGCAGCTCCACTTT.

The gene calls are TRBV7-9 and TRBJ2-7, with TRBD1 as a possible D gene (7 bases). CDR3 size: 18 residues. The V gene's germline CDR1 is SEHNR and CDR2 FQNEAQ (reference sequence). The CDR3 is CASSLLPGGTALSYGQYV. Here the CDR3 DNA reads TGTGCCAGCAGCTTACTACCCGGCGGGACAGCCCTTTCCTACGGGCAGTACGTC.

The genes are TRBV7-8 and TRBJ1-1; no reliable D call. Trimming left V 0 bases short and J 13 bases short, with 21 bases between. Germline CDR1 SGHVS, CDR2 FQNEAQ. The CDR3 runs 15 residues. The CDR3 loop reads CASSLAVARNTQYFF. CDR3 sequence (DNA): TGTGCCAGCAGCTTAGCTGTAGCACGCAATACGCAGTATTTCTTT.

The chain carries TRBV5-5 and TRBJ1-1; tentatively, D is TRBD1 (5 bases). Germline V gives CDR1 SGHKS, CDR2 YYEKEE (reference sequence). V was pared by 1 base and J by 1 base, with 14 bases between. CDR3 length equals 16 residues. The CDR3 loop is CASSLQGWGPNTEAFF. DNA for the CDR3: TGTGCCAGCAGCTTGCAGGGATGGGGTCCGAACACTGAAGCTTTCTTT.

Of note for this clonotype: The limits of the CDR3 on the DNA are not certain, so only TCRdb's listed CDR3 is given. The rearrangement uses TRBV9 and TRBJ1-1. Per germline, CDR1 SGDLS and CDR2 YYNGEE. The length of the CDR3 is 13 amino acids, counting both ends. CDR3 residues: CASSVGGGTDTQF.

Comment on this clonotype: This CDR3 fails to terminate in the conserved phenylalanine or tryptophan, so it likely reflects a read error. It is unclear where the CDR3 begins or ends on the DNA, so no DNA is shown, and the CDR3 is as TCRdb lists it. This sequence joins TRBV7-8 and TRBJ2-5; no DNA check was done on the table's D call, TRBD1. Germline V gene lookup returns CDR1 SGHVS and CDR2 FQNEAQ. Inclusive of both ends, the CDR3 amounts to 12 amino acids. CDR3 sequence: CASRLARGPHSL.

J is TRBJ2-3 and V is TRBV7-9; 8 nucleotides line up with TRBD2. Germline assignment: CDR1 SEHNR and CDR2 FQNEAQ (reference sequence). The CDR3 is 14 residues long. The V segment lost 11 bases and the J segment 10 bases; nucleotides outside the gene matches: 17. CDR3 sequence reads: CAGRLAGGPHSQYF. The CDR3 region has the DNA TGTGCCGGCCGCTTGGCGGGGGGTCCCCATTCGCAGTATTTT.

This sequence joins TRBV7-2 and TRBJ1-4; 9 nucleotides agree with TRBD1. The CDR3 length is 15 residues. The V gene's germline CDR1 is SGHTA and CDR2 FQGNSA. Trimming at V came to 6 bases and at J to 4 bases, leaving 6 bases not matched to a gene. As DNA, the CDR3 is TGTGCCAGCAGTCGGACGACAGGGGGTAATGAAAAACTGTTTTTT. As protein: CASSRTTGGNEKLFF.